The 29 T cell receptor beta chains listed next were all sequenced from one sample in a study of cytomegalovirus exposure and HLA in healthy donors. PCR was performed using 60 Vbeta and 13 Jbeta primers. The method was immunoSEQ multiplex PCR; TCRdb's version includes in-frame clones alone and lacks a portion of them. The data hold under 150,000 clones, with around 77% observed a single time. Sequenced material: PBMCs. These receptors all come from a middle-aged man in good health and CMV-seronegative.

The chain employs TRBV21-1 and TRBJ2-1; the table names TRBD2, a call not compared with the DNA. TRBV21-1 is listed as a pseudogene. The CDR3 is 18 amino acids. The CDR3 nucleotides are TGTGCCAGCAGCAAAGTGGGCCGACTAGCGGGGTACTACAATGAGCAGTTCTTC. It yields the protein CASSKVGRLAGYYNEQFF.

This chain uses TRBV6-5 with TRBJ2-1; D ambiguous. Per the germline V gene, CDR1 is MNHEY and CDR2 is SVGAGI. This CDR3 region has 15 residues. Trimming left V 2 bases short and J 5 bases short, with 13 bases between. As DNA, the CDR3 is TGTGCCAGCAGTTACGCCAGCGTTTGGGACAATGAGCAGTTCTTC. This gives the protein CASSYASVWDNEQFF.

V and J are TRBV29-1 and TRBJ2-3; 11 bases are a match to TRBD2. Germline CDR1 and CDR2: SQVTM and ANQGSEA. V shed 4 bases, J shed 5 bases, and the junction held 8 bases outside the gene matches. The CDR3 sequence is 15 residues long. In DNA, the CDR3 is TGCAGCGTTGCCATAGCGGGAGGGCCGGGAGATACGCAGTATTTT. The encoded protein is CSVAIAGGPGDTQYF.

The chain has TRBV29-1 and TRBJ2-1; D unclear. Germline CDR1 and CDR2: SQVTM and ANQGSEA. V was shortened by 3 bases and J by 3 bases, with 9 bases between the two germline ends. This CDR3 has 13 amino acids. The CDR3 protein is CSVEVRNYNEQFF. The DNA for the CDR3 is TGCAGCGTTGAGGTTAGAAACTACAATGAGCAGTTCTTC.

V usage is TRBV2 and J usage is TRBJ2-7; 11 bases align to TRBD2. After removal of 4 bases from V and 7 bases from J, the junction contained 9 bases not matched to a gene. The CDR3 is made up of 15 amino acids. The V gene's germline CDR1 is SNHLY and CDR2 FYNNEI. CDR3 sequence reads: CASSVGSGRAQEQYF. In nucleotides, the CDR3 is TGTGCCAGCAGTGTCGGTAGCGGGAGGGCCCAAGAGCAGTACTTC.

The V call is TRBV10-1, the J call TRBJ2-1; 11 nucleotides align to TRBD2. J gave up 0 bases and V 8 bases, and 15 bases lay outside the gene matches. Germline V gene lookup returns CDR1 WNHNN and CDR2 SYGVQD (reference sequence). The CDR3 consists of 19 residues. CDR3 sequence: CASSSWTSGYRGSYNEQFF. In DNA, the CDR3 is TGCGCCAGCTCCTCGTGGACTAGCGGGTATCGGGGCTCCTACAATGAGCAGTTCTTC.

CDR3 DNA sequence: TGTGCCAGCAGCTGGGCTAATGAGCAGTTCTTC. Translating gives CASSWANEQFF. The chain couples TRBV11-1 to TRBJ2-1; D not certain. The CDR3 runs 11 residues. V was shortened by 4 bases and J by 7 bases, with 5 bases between the two germline ends. From germline, CDR1 is SGHAT and CDR2 FQDESV (reference sequence).

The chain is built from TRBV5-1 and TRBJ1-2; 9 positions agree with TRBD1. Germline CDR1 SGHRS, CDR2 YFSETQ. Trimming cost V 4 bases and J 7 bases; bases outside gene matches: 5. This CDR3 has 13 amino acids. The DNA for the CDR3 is TGCGCCAGCAGCGCGGGACAGGGAGGTGGCTACACCTTC. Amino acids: CASSAGQGGGYTF.

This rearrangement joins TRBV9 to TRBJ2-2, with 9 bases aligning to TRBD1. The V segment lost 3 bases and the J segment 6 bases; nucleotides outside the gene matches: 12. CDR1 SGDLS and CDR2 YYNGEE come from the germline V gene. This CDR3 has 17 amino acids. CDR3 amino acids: CASSDKQGANVPGELFF. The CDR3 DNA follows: TGTGCCAGCAGCGATAAACAGGGGGCGAACGTACCCGGGGAGCTGTTTTTT.

The CDR3 DNA reads TGCAGCGTTGGTCATCTCCGGGGGGGAGGCTACACCTTC. It codes for CSVGHLRGGGYTF. The genes are TRBV29-1 and TRBJ1-2; possible D gene TRBD1, 5 bases. Germline V CDR1 and CDR2: SQVTM, ANQGSEA. The CDR3 is made up of 13 amino acids. The V end was cut by 4 bases, the J end by 8 bases, with 17 bases between.

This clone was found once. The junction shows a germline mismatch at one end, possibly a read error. As DNA, the CDR3 is TGTGCTAGCAGCTTAAGTGGGAGGGGAGAGACCCAGTACTTC. This translates into CASSLSGRGETQYF. V usage is TRBV7-7 and J usage is TRBJ2-5; the match to TRBD2 covers 7 bases. Per germline, CDR1 SSHAT and CDR2 FNYEAQ (reference sequence). The CDR3 runs to 14 residues.

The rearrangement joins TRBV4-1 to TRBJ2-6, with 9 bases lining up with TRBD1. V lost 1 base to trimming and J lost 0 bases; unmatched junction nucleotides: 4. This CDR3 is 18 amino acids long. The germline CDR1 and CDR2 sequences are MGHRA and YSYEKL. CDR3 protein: CASSQGQGGLSGANVLTF. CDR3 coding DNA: TGCGCCAGCAGCCAAGGACAGGGGGGCCTCTCTGGGGCCAACGTCCTGACTTTC.

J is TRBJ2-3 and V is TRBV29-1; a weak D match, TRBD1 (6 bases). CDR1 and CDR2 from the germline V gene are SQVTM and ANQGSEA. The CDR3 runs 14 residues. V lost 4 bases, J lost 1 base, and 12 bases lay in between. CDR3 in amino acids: CSVAHRQGTDTQYF. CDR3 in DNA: TGCAGCGTTGCCCACCGACAGGGCACAGATACGCAGTATTTT.

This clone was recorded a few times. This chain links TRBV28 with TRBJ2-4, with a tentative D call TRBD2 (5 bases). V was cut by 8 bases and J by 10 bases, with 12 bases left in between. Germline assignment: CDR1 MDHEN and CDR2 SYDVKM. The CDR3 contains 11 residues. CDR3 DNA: TGTGCCAGCCATCGGGGTTCGATTCAGTACTTC. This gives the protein CASHRGSIQYF.

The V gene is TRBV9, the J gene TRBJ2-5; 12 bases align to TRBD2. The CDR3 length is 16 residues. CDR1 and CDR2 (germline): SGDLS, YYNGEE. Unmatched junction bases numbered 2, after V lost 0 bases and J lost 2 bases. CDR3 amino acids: CASSVGGTSGQETQYF. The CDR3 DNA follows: TGTGCCAGCAGCGTAGGTGGGACTAGCGGGCAAGAGACCCAGTACTTC.

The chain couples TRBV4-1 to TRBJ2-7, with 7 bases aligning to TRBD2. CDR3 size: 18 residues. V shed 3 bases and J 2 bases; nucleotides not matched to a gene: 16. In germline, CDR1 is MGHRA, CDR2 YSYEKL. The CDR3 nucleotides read TGCGCCAGCAGCCACCCCACCGGACGGGGAGGGGTGACCTACGAGCAGTACTTC. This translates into CASSHPTGRGGVTYEQYF.

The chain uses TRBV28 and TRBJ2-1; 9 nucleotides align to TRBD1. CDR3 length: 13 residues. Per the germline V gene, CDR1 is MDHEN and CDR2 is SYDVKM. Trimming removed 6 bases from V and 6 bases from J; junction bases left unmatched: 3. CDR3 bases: TGTGCCAGCAGAGGACAGGGGATCAATGAGCAGTTCTTC. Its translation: CASRGQGINEQFF.

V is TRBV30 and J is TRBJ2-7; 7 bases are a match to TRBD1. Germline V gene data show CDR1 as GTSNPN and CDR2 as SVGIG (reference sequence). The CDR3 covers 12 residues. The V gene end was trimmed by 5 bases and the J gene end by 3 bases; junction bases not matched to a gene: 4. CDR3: CAWAGTDYEQYF. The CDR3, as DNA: TGTGCCTGGGCTGGGACAGACTACGAGCAGTACTTC.

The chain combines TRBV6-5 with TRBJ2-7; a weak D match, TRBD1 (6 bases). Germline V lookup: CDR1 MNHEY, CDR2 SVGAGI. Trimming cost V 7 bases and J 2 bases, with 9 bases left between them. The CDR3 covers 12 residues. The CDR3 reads CASMDSPYEQYF. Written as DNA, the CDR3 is TGTGCCAGCATGGACAGTCCCTACGAGCAGTACTTC.

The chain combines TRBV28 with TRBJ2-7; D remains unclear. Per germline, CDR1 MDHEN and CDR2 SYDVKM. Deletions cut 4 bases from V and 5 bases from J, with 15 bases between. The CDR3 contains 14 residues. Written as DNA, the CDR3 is TGTGCCAGCAGTTCTCCAGGAATTGCCCACGAGCAGTACTTC. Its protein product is CASSSPGIAHEQYF. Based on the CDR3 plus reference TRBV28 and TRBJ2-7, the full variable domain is DVKVTQSSRYLVKRTGEKVFLECVQDMDHENMFWYRQDPGLGLRLIYFSYDVKMKEKGDIPEGYSVSREKKERFSLILESASTNQTSMYLCASSSPGIAHEQYFGPGTRLTVT.

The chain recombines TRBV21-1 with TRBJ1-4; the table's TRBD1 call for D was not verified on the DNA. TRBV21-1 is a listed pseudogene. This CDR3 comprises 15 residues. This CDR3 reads CASSFHRGGYEKLFF. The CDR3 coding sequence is TGTGCCAGCAGCTTCCACAGGGGCGGATATGAAAAACTGTTTTTT.

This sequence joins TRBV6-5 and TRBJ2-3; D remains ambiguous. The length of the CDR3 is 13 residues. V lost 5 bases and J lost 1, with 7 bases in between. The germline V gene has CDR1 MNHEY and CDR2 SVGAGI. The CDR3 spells CASSLLRTDTQYF. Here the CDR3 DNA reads TGTGCCAGCAGTCTACTACGCACAGATACGCAGTATTTT.

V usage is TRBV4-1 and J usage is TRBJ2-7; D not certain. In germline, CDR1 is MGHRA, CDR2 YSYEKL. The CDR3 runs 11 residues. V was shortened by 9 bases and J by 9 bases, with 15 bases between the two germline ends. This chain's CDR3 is CASRSQDGQYF. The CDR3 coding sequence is TGCGCCAGTAGGTCCCAGGATGGGCAGTACTTC.

DNA of the CDR3: TGCAGCGTTTTCTTCGAGGGGGAGCTGTTTTTT. Its protein is CSVFFEGELFF. The chain has TRBV29-1 and TRBJ2-2; D remains ambiguous. The germline V and J ends were trimmed by 5 bases and 8 bases, with 9 bases remaining between them. Germline CDR1 is SQVTM and CDR2 is ANQGSEA. CDR3 length: 11 residues.

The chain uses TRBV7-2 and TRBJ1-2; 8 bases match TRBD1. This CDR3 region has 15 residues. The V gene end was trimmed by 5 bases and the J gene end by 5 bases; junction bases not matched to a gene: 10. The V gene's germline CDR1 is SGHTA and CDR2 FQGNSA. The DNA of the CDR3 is TGTGCCAGCAGCCTTGCCGGGACAGGCCCGTATGGCTACACCTTC. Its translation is CASSLAGTGPYGYTF.

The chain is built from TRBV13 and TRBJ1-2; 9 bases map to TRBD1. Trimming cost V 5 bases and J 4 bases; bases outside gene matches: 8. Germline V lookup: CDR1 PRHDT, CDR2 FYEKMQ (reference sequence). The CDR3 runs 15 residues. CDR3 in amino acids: CASSQRQGVSYGYTF. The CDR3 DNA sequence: TGTGCCAGCAGCCAAAGACAGGGGGTATCCTATGGCTACACCTTC. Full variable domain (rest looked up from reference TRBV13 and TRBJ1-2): AAGVIQSPRHLIKEKRETATLKCYPIPRHDTVYWYQQGPGQDPQFLISFYEKMQSDKGSIPDRFSAQQFSDYHSELNMSSLELGDSALYFCASSQRQGVSYGYTFGSGTRLTVV.

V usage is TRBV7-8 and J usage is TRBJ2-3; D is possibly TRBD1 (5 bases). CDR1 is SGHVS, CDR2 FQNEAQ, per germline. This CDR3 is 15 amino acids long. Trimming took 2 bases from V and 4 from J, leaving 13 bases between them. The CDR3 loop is CASSLNTGRADTQYF. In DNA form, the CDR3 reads TGTGCCAGCAGCTTAAACACAGGTCGCGCAGATACGCAGTATTTT.

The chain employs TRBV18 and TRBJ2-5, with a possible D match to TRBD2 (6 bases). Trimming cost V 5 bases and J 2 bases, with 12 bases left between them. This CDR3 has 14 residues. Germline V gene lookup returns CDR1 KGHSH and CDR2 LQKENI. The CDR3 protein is CASSTTGGQETQYF. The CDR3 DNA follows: TGTGCCAGCTCAACCACCGGGGGACAAGAGACCCAGTACTTC.

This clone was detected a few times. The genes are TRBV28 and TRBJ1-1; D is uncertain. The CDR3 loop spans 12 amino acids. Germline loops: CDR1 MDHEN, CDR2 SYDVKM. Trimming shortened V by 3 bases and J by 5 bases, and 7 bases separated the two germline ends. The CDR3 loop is CASSFRGTEAFF. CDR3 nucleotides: TGTGCCAGCAGTTTTCGGGGAACTGAAGCTTTCTTT.